The rows below give T cell receptor beta chains drawn from one sample of a study of a mutant IDH1 vaccine in newly diagnosed glioma. Assay: immunoSEQ multiplex PCR; the TCRdb copy retains only in-frame clones and omits some. The data hold roughly 38,000 clones, with 80% to 90% observed a single time. These TCRs' antigens remain unknown. The sequences come from PBMCs, collected from a glioma patient whose treatment included an IDH1 peptide vaccine. The origin of the receptors is a man in his forties with glioma. Both conserved end residues are part of each CDR3. D genes are given only for firm matches. Clone size is not always given. Where it is, it says once, few, many or a class for expanded clones.

abundance	v_gene	j_gene	d_gene	CDR3nt	CDR3aa
NA	TRBV5-1	TRBJ2-5	NA	TGCGCCAGCAGCCATGGACGTAAGGGGCAGGACCTTGGAGAGACCCAGTACTTC	CASSHGRKGQDLGETQYF
NA	TRBV5-1	TRBJ1-4	TRBD1	TGCGCCAGCAGCTTGGAGTGGACAGGGTACGAAAAACTGTTTTTT	CASSLEWTGYEKLFF
NA	TRBV4-1	TRBJ1-5	NA	TGCGCCAGCAGACCTACAGGGCCCAATCAGCCCCAGCATTTT	CASRPTGPNQPQHF
NA	TRBV9	TRBJ2-3	TRBD2	TGTGCCAGCAGCGCTAGCGGGATCTTCACAGATACGCAGTATTTT	CASSASGIFTDTQYF
NA	TRBV6-5	TRBJ1-6	NA	TGTGCCAGCAGAAAACAGGGCTTCTATAATTCACCCCTCCACTTT	CASRKQGFYNSPLHF
NA	TRBV28	TRBJ2-3	NA	TGTGCCAGCTCGGACGGTCTTAATACGCAGTATTTT	CASSDGLNTQYF
NA	TRBV28	TRBJ1-5	NA	TGTGCCAGCAGTTCCCGGACAGTATATCAGCCCCAGCATTTT	CASSSRTVYQPQHF
NA	TRBV10-3	TRBJ2-1	TRBD1	TGTGCCATCAGTGACGGGGGACAGGGAAATGAGCAGTTCTTC	CAISDGGQGNEQFF
NA	TRBV2	TRBJ2-5	TRBD2	TGTGCCAGCAGTACCAACCTAGCGGTAGTCCAAGAGACCCAGTACTTC	CASSTNLAVVQETQYF
NA	TRBV28	TRBJ2-3	TRBD2	TGTGCCAGCATCCTTAGCGGGGGAGGTGATACGCAGTATTTT	CASILSGGGDTQYF
once	TRBV7-9	TRBJ1-1	TRBD1	TGTGCCAGCAGCCTATGGACAGGGGGCATGGGCACTGAAGCTTTCTTT	CASSLWTGGMGTEAFF
NA	TRBV2	TRBJ2-5	NA	TGTGCCCAGCCTCCGACGCCAGCGGGAGAGACCCAGTACTTC	CAQPPTPAGETQYF
NA	TRBV5-1	TRBJ1-6	NA	TGCGCCAGCAGCCTGTGGGGGCAGGATTCACCCCTCCACTTT	CASSLWGQDSPLHF
NA	TRBV5-4	TRBJ1-2	NA	TGTGCCAGCAGCTTCCCGTCCGGAGATAACTATGGCTACACCTTC	CASSFPSGDNYGYTF
NA	TRBV28	TRBJ1-2	NA	TGTGCCAGCAGTTTGAAGGGCGGTGGTGGCTACACCTTC	CASSLKGGGGYTF
NA	TRBV5-1	TRBJ2-5	NA	TGCGCCAGCAGCAGGTGGGGGGGACAGCAAGAGACCCAGTACTTC	CASSRWGGQQETQYF
NA	TRBV6-6	TRBJ1-3	NA	TGTGCCAGCAGTTACTCGTCCGATGGAAACACCATATATTTT	CASSYSSDGNTIYF
few	TRBV4-2	TRBJ2-1	TRBD2	TGTGCCAGCAGTCCACTAGCGGGGGACTCCAATGAGCAGTTCTTC	CASSPLAGDSNEQFF
NA	TRBV30	TRBJ1-2	NA	TGTGCCTGGAGTGCCCCACAGCGGCGGTATGGCTACACCTTC	CAWSAPQRRYGYTF
NA	TRBV9	TRBJ2-5	TRBD1	TGTGCCAGTATGACAGGGGTCGGGTCGGAGACCCAGTACTTC	CASMTGVGSETQYF
NA	TRBV6-1	TRBJ2-1	NA	TGTGCCAGCAGTGAAGCGCTTGGCGGGGCACCCTACAATGAGCAGTTCTTC	CASSEALGGAPYNEQFF
NA	TRBV5-4	TRBJ2-3	NA	TGTGCCAGCAGCCTAGCCAGCGCCCAATTGGGTACGCAGTATTTT	CASSLASAQLGTQYF
NA	TRBV19	TRBJ1-5	NA	TGTGCCAGTAGCCGGGAGCGCAATCAGCCCCAGCATTTT	CASSRERNQPQHF
NA	TRBV19	TRBJ2-2	NA	TGTGCCAGTAGTATAGATCGTGGTACCGGGGAGCTGTTTTTT	CASSIDRGTGELFF
NA	TRBV13	TRBJ2-3	NA	TGTGCCAGCACCCTACAAGTGGTTCCATCCACAGATACGCAGTATTTT	CASTLQVVPSTDTQYF
NA	TRBV28	TRBJ1-6	NA	TGTGCCAGCATCGGGGGGGGGTGGACAGCTAATTCACCCCTCCACTTT	CASIGGGWTANSPLHF
NA	TRBV4-2	TRBJ2-3	TRBD2	TGTGCCAGCAGCCAAGGGGGGCCTAGCGGGCCTGCGGATACGCAGTATTTT	CASSQGGPSGPADTQYF
NA	TRBV6-4	TRBJ1-2	NA	TGTGCCAGCAGACTCTGGACCGCTTCTAACTATGGCTACACCTTC	CASRLWTASNYGYTF
NA	TRBV2	TRBJ1-2	TRBD1	TGTGCCAGCAGCCCGGGACAGGGTTTTGGTTATGGCTACACCTTC	CASSPGQGFGYGYTF
NA	TRBV11-1	TRBJ2-1	TRBD2	TGTGCCAGCAGCCCAACTAGCGGGAGGGCTACTGGTGAGCAGTTCTTC	CASSPTSGRATGEQFF
NA	TRBV18	TRBJ2-5	NA	TGTGCCAGCTCACCACAAGGGTATGGGGAGACCCAGTACTTC	CASSPQGYGETQYF
NA	TRBV30	TRBJ1-6	TRBD1	TGTGCCTGGAGTAAGCGGACAGGTGATTCACCCCTCCACTTT	CAWSKRTGDSPLHF
NA	TRBV27	TRBJ1-2	NA	TGTGCCAGCAGGGGGTCCCGGAGCTCCTATGGCTACACCTTC	CASRGSRSSYGYTF
NA	TRBV4-2	TRBJ2-3	TRBD2	TGTGCCAGCAGCCAAAGACTAGCCCCGACAGATACGCAGTATTTT	CASSQRLAPTDTQYF
NA	TRBV7-8	TRBJ2-7	TRBD2	TGTGCCAGCAGCTTAGTAGGGGCGGGAGGCTCCTACGAGCAGTACTTC	CASSLVGAGGSYEQYF
NA	TRBV7-2	TRBJ1-2	NA	TGTGCCAGCAGTCCGTTTTACGCTTATGGCTACACCTTC	CASSPFYAYGYTF
NA	TRBV18	TRBJ1-1	TRBD1	TGTGCCAGCTCACCAGTCGGGACAGGGGAGCTCACTGAAGCTTTCTTT	CASSPVGTGELTEAFF
NA	TRBV6-1	TRBJ2-3	NA	TGTGCCAGCAGTGCGGGGTTAGCTACAGATACGCAGTATTTT	CASSAGLATDTQYF
NA	TRBV4-3	TRBJ2-1	NA	TGCGCCAGCAGCCGATCCGTTCGCGGGACCGAGCAGTTCTTC	CASSRSVRGTEQFF
once	TRBV5-4	TRBJ2-5	TRBD2	TGTGCCAGCAGTCCCGGACTAGCGGGGGGGAGGGAGACCCAGTACTTC	CASSPGLAGGRETQYF
NA	TRBV5-1	TRBJ2-1	TRBD2	TGCGCCAGCAGCTTGGTGGCGGGAGGAGTCAATGAGCAGTTCTTC	CASSLVAGGVNEQFF
NA	TRBV4-3	TRBJ2-1	NA	TGCGCCAGCAGCCAACTACTAGAAGGTTTAAACAATGAGCAGTTCTTC	CASSQLLEGLNNEQFF
once	TRBV11-3	TRBJ2-1	TRBD1	TGTGCCAGCAGCCACGGACAGGGAGTCCACAATGAGCAGTTCTTC	CASSHGQGVHNEQFF
NA	TRBV7-9	TRBJ1-6	TRBD1	TGTGCCAGCAGCCCAGGGGGCGGCTCCTATAATTCACCCCTCCACTTT	CASSPGGGSYNSPLHF
NA	TRBV7-2	TRBJ2-7	NA	TGTGCCAGCAGCAGCACAGGGAAGTTAGCTAACGAGCAGTACTTC	CASSSTGKLANEQYF
NA	TRBV4-2	TRBJ2-5	NA	TGTGCCAGCAGCCAAGATCGGGGGTGGAGAGAGACCCAGTACTTC	CASSQDRGWRETQYF
once	TRBV15	TRBJ2-3	NA	TGTGCCACCAGCGCCATTCGGCGTGAGGGGTCAGATATGCAGTATTTT	CATSAIRREGSDMQYF
NA	TRBV9	TRBJ2-3	TRBD2	TGTGCCAGCAGCGCCACAGTGGGGGACTACCCCGGAGCGGGCACGCAGTATTTT	CASSATVGDYPGAGTQYF
NA	TRBV25-1	TRBJ2-1	TRBD1	TGTGCCAGCAGTGCCCGTTGGGACAGTTACAATGAGCAGTTCTTC	CASSARWDSYNEQFF
once	TRBV6-6	TRBJ1-5	NA	TGTGCCAGCGCAAATCGGATAAGTGGCAATCAGCCCCAGCATTTT	CASANRISGNQPQHF
NA	TRBV7-2	TRBJ2-4	TRBD2	TGTGCCAGCAGCTTTAGCGGGGGGGCCAAAAACATTCAGTACTTC	CASSFSGGAKNIQYF